This T cell receptor (beta chain) was observed in a study of cytomegalovirus exposure and HLA in healthy donors. Whole-study findings and limits: The likely explanation for a cluster of highly shared sequence variants was sequencing artifact. The study labeled 180 or so TCR beta chains cytomegalovirus-associated.

PCR was performed using 60 Vbeta and 13 Jbeta primers. Some clones are missing from TCRdb's copy, which holds only in-frame ones; the method was immunoSEQ multiplex PCR. This table has 140,000 or so clones, about 64% appearing once. Worth noting for this clone: Its target is unknown.

The CDR3 totals 16 residues. V shed 3 bases and J shed 7 bases, with 19 bases lying between them. Germline assignment: CDR1 SEHNR and CDR2 FQNEAQ (reference sequence). This TCR was recovered from a man aged 55 to 70 in good health and CMV-seronegative. Sequenced sample: PBMCs. The J gene is TRBJ2-1, the V gene TRBV7-9; tentative D call: TRBD1 (5 bases). The CDR3 loop is CASSFLGRSQGNEQFF. CDR3 sequence (DNA): TGTGCCAGCAGCTTCTTGGGTCGGAGCCAGGGTAATGAGCAGTTCTTC.